Shown below are 22 T cell receptor beta chains from a single sample sequenced in a study of cytomegalovirus exposure and HLA in healthy donors. The data were produced by immunoSEQ multiplex PCR, yet TCRdb's version contains in-frame clones alone and is incomplete. The repertoire holds some 69,000 clones, about 94% seen once, with about 4% in the top ten. The specimen was PBMCs. The source is a man aged 18 to 30 in good health and CMV-seropositive.

The rearrangement links TRBV28 to TRBJ1-4; 9 bases match TRBD1. The V and J ends lost 3 bases and 8 bases, in that order; junction bases with no gene match: 1. Per germline, CDR1 MDHEN and CDR2 SYDVKM. The CDR3 runs to 13 residues. CDR3: CASSFTGGEKLFF. The CDR3 DNA is TGTGCCAGCAGTTTCACAGGGGGCGAAAAACTGTTTTTT.

The genes are TRBV15 and TRBJ2-7, with D possibly being TRBD2 (5 bases). CDR3 length equals 18 residues. Germline CDR1 reads LNHNV; CDR2 reads YYDKDF (reference sequence). Trimming removed 3 bases at V and 0 bases at J, with 21 bases between. This chain's CDR3 is CATSSGESVDFNSYEQYF. CDR3 coding DNA: TGTGCCACCAGCAGCGGGGAGTCGGTGGACTTTAACTCCTACGAGCAGTACTTC.

The rearrangement joins TRBV28 to TRBJ1-1; D is ambiguous. The CDR3 totals 13 residues. Germline lookup yields CDR1 MDHEN and CDR2 SYDVKM. The V gene lost 6 bases and the J gene lost 1 base, with 9 bases spanning the gap. CDR3 sequence (DNA): TGTGCCAGCAGCCCCCATTGGAACACTGAAGCTTTCTTT. As protein: CASSPHWNTEAFF.

The rearrangement joins TRBV28 to TRBJ1-4; 7 bases fit TRBD1. Losses at the gene ends were 5 bases for V and 4 bases for J; bases not matched to a gene: 7. This CDR3 region has 15 residues. Looked up from germline, CDR1 is MDHEN and CDR2 is SYDVKM. CDR3 loop: CASSQTGAINEKLFF. The CDR3, as DNA: TGTGCCAGCAGTCAAACAGGGGCAATTAATGAAAAACTGTTTTTT.

As regards this clone: Different DNA sequences within this sample yield the same CDR3. The chain combines TRBV7-2 with TRBJ2-7; possible D gene TRBD1, 6 bases. Trimming pared 1 base from V and 1 base from J, leaving 8 bases between. In germline, CDR1 is SGHTA, CDR2 FQGNSA. The length of the CDR3 is 14 residues. The CDR3 protein is CASSLGQASYEQYF. The CDR3 DNA sequence: TGTGCCAGCAGCTTAGGACAGGCATCCTACGAGCAGTACTTC. The full variable domain, in which reference TRBV7-2 and TRBJ2-7 provide the parts outside the CDR3, is GAGVSQSPSNKVTEKGKDVELRCDPISGHTALYWYRQSLGQGLEFLIYFQGNSAPDKSGLPSDRFSAERTGGSVSTLTIQRTQQEDSAVYLCASSLGQASYEQYFGPGTRLTVT.

The CDR3 DNA reads TGTGCCTGGAGCCCGGGACAGGGTTTGGGTTGGTCCTCTGGGGCCAACGTCCTGACTTTC. Translating gives CAWSPGQGLGWSSGANVLTF. The V gene is TRBV30, the J gene TRBJ2-6; the match to TRBD1 covers 9 bases. V gave up 3 bases and J gave up 0 bases; unmatched junction bases: 15. The CDR3 loop spans 20 amino acids. Germline assignment: CDR1 GTSNPN and CDR2 SVGIG (reference sequence).

This rearrangement joins TRBV7-8 to TRBJ1-3; the D gene is possibly TRBD1 (5 bases). The V and J ends lost 5 bases and 0 bases respectively, with 11 bases between them. Germline-derived CDR1 and CDR2 are SGHVS and FQNEAQ. The CDR3 is 15 amino acids. CDR3: CASSLGTLSGNTIYF. The CDR3 bases are TGTGCCAGCAGCCTGGGGACTCTCTCTGGAAACACCATATATTTT.

The gene calls are TRBV30 and TRBJ1-2; 8 bases agree with TRBD1. This CDR3 is 12 amino acids long. Germline V gives CDR1 GTSNPN, CDR2 SVGIG (reference sequence). With 0 bases clipped from V and 9 bases from J, the junction kept 3 bases outside the gene matches. This CDR3 is CAWSVQGESYTF. The CDR3 nucleotides read TGTGCCTGGAGTGTACAGGGGGAAAGCTACACCTTC.

The count of this clone is one. The gene calls are TRBV30 and TRBJ2-7; 7 bases agree with TRBD1. V lost 1 base to trimming and J lost 6 bases; unmatched junction nucleotides: 6. Germline loops: CDR1 GTSNPN, CDR2 SVGIG (reference sequence). The CDR3 is made up of 13 amino acids. The CDR3 here is CAWSATGNVEQYF. Written as DNA, the CDR3 is TGTGCCTGGAGTGCGACAGGGAATGTCGAGCAGTACTTC.

The rearrangement links TRBV4-2 to TRBJ2-6; the D is unclear. The germline CDR1 and CDR2 sequences are LGHNA and YNFKEQ. The CDR3 runs 17 residues. The germline V and J ends were trimmed by 1 base and 0 bases, with 10 bases remaining between them. The CDR3: CASSQVLESSGANVLTF. Here the CDR3 DNA reads TGTGCCAGCAGCCAAGTACTCGAGAGCTCTGGGGCCAACGTCCTGACTTTC.

V gene TRBV4-1 combines with J gene TRBJ1-1; D may be TRBD1 (5 bases). V was shortened by 1 base and J by 6 bases, with 9 bases between the two germline ends. The length of the CDR3 is 13 residues. Per germline, CDR1 MGHRA and CDR2 YSYEKL. The CDR3, as DNA: TGCGCCAGCAGCCAAGGCAGGGTGGCTGAAGCTTTCTTT. Residues: CASSQGRVAEAFF.

The J gene is TRBJ1-1, the V gene TRBV9; D call uncertain. Trimming removed 0 bases from V and 0 bases from J, with 9 bases in between. The CDR3 has 15 residues. Germline CDR1 and CDR2: SGDLS and YYNGEE. The CDR3 reads CASSVDPVLNTEAFF. In DNA, the CDR3 is TGTGCCAGCAGCGTAGATCCGGTCTTGAACACTGAAGCTTTCTTT.

The gene calls are TRBV5-1 and TRBJ2-7; 9 bases are shared with TRBD1. CDR1 and CDR2 from the germline V gene are SGHRS and YFSETQ. J was trimmed by 3 bases and V by 2 bases; bases with no gene match: 6. CDR3 length: 15 residues. CDR3 nucleotides: TGCGCCAGCAGCTTTGGACAGGGGTATGGCTACGAGCAGTACTTC. Its protein product is CASSFGQGYGYEQYF.

The rearrangement links TRBV29-1 to TRBJ1-1; 7 bases map to TRBD1. J gave up 0 bases and V 7 bases, and 8 bases lay outside the gene matches. Germline V gene lookup returns CDR1 SQVTM and CDR2 ANQGSEA. There are 14 residues in the CDR3. CDR3: CSGPRQGMNTEAFF. For the CDR3, the DNA is TGCAGCGGGCCCCGACAGGGCATGAACACTGAAGCTTTCTTT.

This rearrangement joins TRBV10-3 to TRBJ2-7, with D tentatively TRBD1 (6 bases). The V end lost 6 bases, the J end lost 5 bases, and 23 bases lay between the germline ends. The CDR3 consists of 16 residues. Germline V gene lookup returns CDR1 ENHRY and CDR2 SYGVKD. CDR3 sequence (DNA): TGTGCCATCAGGGAAGTTACAGGGCTTAGATCCCACGAGCAGTACTTC. Its protein is CAIREVTGLRSHEQYF.

This clone was recorded only once. This chain uses TRBV10-3 with TRBJ1-2; TRBD1 aligns across 9 bases. V lost 8 bases, J lost 6 bases, and 10 bases stayed unmatched. The CDR3 extends over 14 amino acids. Germline CDR1 is ENHRY and CDR2 is SYGVKD. This CDR3 is CAIGATGGKDGYTF. CDR3 nucleotide sequence: TGTGCCATCGGGGCGACAGGGGGAAAGGATGGCTACACCTTC.

This clone has only one observation. The rearrangement joins TRBV5-1 to TRBJ2-7; D is unclear. V dropped 0 bases and J dropped 5 bases, with 6 bases sitting between them. Germline V lookup: CDR1 SGHRS, CDR2 YFSETQ. The CDR3 is 12 residues long. The CDR3 DNA sequence: TGCGCCAGCAGCTTGGTAGCACACGAGCAGTACTTC. This translates into CASSLVAHEQYF.

The rearrangement uses TRBV7-3 and TRBJ2-2, with D possibly being TRBD1 (6 bases). The CDR3 consists of 16 residues. Trimming took off 5 bases at V and 3 bases at J, with 16 bases between the two ends. Germline V gene sequence: CDR1 SGHTA, CDR2 FQGTGA. CDR3 region: CASSISGTPYTGELFF. CDR3 DNA: TGTGCCAGCAGCATCTCTGGGACACCCTACACCGGGGAGCTGTTTTTT.

V and J are TRBV6-6 and TRBJ1-2; no clear D gene. The CDR3 runs 13 residues. CDR1 is MNHNY and CDR2 is SVGAGI in the germline V gene (reference sequence). The germline V and J ends were trimmed by 6 bases and 2 bases, with 10 bases remaining between them. CDR3 amino acids: CASSREGNYGYTF. DNA for the CDR3: TGTGCCAGCAGCCGTGAGGGAAACTATGGCTACACCTTC.

The chain carries TRBV9 and TRBJ2-1; 10 bases are a match to TRBD2. J was trimmed by 8 bases and V by 4 bases; bases with no gene match: 9. The germline V gene has CDR1 SGDLS and CDR2 YYNGEE. The CDR3 has 15 residues. Here the CDR3 DNA reads TGTGCCAGCAGCCAGATAGCGGGGGGAGGGGATGAGCAGTTCTTC. It codes for CASSQIAGGGDEQFF.

The chain joins TRBV7-9 to TRBJ1-1; maybe TRBD1 (6 bases). CDR1 and CDR2 (germline): SEHNR, FQNEAQ (reference sequence). V lost 7 bases, J lost 1 base, and 7 bases lay in between. The CDR3 is made up of 12 amino acids. CDR3 DNA: TGTGCCAGCATGGGACAGAACACTGAAGCTTTCTTT. Translation gives CASMGQNTEAFF. The full variable domain, rest sourced from reference TRBV7-9 and TRBJ1-1, is DTGVSQNPRHKITKRGQNVTFRCDPISEHNRLYWYRQTLGQGPEFLTYFQNEAQLEKSRLLSDRFSAERPKGSFSTLEIQRTEQGDSAMYLCASMGQNTEAFFGQGTRLTVV.

The chain carries TRBV28 and TRBJ2-5; tentatively, D is TRBD2 (5 bases). Germline V gives CDR1 MDHEN, CDR2 SYDVKM. With 8 bases removed from V and 4 bases from J, the gap between germline ends came to 17 bases. This CDR3 is 14 amino acids long. The CDR3 region is CASRLSGRGETQYF. The CDR3 DNA is TGTGCCAGCCGTCTTTCGGGGAGAGGAGAGACCCAGTACTTC.